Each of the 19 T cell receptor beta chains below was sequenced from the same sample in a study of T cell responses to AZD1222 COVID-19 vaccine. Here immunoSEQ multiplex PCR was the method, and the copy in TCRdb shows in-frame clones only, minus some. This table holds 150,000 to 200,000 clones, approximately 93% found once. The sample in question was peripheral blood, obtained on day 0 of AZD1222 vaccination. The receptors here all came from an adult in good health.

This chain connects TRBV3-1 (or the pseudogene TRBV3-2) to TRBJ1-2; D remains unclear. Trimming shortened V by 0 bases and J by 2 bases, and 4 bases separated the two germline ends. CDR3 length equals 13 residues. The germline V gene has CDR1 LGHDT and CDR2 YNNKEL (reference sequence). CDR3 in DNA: TGTGCCAGCAGCCAAGAGGGCAACTATGGCTACACCTTC. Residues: CASSQEGNYGYTF.

CDR3 coding DNA: TGTGCCAGTAGTATATCGGCCCTACCCCGCCTTGAAGCTTTCTTT. Its protein product is CASSISALPRLEAFF. This chain links TRBV19 with TRBJ1-1; no clear D. Germline CDR1 LNHDA, CDR2 SQIVND (reference sequence). The CDR3 has 15 amino acids. Trimming left V 2 bases short and J 7 bases short, with 17 bases between.

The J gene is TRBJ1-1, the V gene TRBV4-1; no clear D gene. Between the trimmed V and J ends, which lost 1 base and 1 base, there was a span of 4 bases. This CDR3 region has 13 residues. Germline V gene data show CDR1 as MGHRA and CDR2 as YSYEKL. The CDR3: CASSQAGNTEAFF. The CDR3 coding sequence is TGCGCCAGCAGCCAAGCAGGGAACACTGAAGCTTTCTTT.

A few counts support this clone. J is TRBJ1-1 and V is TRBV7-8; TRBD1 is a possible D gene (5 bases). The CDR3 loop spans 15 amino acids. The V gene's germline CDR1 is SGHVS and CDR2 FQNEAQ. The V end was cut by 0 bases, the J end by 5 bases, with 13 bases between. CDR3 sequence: CASSLAQEGRTEAFF. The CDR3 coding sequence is TGTGCCAGCAGCTTAGCGCAAGAGGGGCGGACTGAAGCTTTCTTT.

The DNA for the CDR3 is TGTGCCAGCAGCGCGACGGGGGGTCCCTACGAGCAGTACTTC. Its translation is CASSATGGPYEQYF. This chain uses TRBV9 with TRBJ2-7; 7 bases fit TRBD2. Germline V gives CDR1 SGDLS, CDR2 YYNGEE. This CDR3 has 14 residues. V gave up 3 bases and J gave up 2 bases; unmatched junction bases: 5.

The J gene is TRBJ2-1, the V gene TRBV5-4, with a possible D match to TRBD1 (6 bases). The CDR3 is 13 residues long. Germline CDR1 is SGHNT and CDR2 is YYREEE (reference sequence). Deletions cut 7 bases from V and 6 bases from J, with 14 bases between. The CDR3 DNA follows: TGTGCCAGCTCTACGGGACATAGCAATGAGCAGTTCTTC. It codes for CASSTGHSNEQFF.

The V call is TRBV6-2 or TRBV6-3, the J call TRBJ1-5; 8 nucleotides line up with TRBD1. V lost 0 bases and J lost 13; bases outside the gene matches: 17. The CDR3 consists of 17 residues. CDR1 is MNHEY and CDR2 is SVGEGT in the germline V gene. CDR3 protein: CASSYSIRQSGDRSQHF. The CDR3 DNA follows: TGTGCCAGCAGTTACTCGATAAGGCAATCTGGGGACAGGTCACAGCATTTT.

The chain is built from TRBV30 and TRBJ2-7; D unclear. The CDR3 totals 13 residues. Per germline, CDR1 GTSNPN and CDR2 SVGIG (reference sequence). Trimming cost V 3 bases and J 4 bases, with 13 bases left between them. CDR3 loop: CAWRGQVYYEQYF. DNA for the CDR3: TGTGCCTGGAGAGGGCAGGTTTATTACGAGCAGTACTTC.

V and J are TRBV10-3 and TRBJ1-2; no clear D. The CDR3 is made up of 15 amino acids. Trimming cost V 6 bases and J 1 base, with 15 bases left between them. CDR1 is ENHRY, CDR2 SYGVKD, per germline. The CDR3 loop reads CAIRFLAELNYGYTF. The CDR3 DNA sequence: TGTGCCATCAGGTTCTTGGCGGAGCTTAACTATGGCTACACCTTC.

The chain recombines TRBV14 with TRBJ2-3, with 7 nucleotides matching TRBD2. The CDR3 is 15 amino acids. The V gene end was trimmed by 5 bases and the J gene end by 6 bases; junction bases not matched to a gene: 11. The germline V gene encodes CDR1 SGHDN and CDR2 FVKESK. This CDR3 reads CASSALAVSGDTQYF. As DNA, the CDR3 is TGTGCCAGCAGCGCCCTAGCGGTCTCGGGGGATACGCAGTATTTT.

The CDR3 here is CAWSVRASGVSYEQYF. The CDR3 bases are TGTGCCTGGAGTGTAAGGGCTAGCGGGGTCTCCTACGAGCAGTACTTC. The chain couples TRBV30 to TRBJ2-7; 9 bases line up with TRBD2. CDR1 and CDR2 (germline): GTSNPN, SVGIG (reference sequence). V was pared by 0 bases and J by 0 bases, with 6 bases of the junction left unmatched. The length of the CDR3 is 16 residues.

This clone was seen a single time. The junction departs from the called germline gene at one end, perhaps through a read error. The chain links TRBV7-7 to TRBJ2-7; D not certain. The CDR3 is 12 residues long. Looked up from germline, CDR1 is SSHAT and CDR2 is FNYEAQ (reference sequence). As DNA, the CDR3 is TGTGCTAGCAGCCGGACCCCGTGTGCTTCGTACTTC. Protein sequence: CASSRTPCASYF.

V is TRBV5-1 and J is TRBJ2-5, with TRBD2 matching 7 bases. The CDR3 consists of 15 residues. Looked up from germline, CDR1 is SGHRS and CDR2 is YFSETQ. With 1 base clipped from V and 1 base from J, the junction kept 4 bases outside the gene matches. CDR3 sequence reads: CASSLTAGSQETQYF. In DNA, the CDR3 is TGCGCCAGCAGCTTGACAGCGGGGTCCCAAGAGACCCAGTACTTC.

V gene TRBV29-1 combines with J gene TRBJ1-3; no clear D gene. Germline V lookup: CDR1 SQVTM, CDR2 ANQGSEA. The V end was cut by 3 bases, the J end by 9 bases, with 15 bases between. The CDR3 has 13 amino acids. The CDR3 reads CSVDSGLGSTIYF. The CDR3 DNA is TGCAGCGTTGACAGTGGCCTTGGGTCCACCATATATTTT.

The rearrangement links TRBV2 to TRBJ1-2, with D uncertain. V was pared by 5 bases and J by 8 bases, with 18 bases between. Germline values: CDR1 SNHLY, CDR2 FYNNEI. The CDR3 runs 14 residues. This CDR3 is CASSNLPLQKGYTF. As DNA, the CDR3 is TGTGCCAGCAGTAATTTACCACTACAGAAGGGCTACACCTTC.

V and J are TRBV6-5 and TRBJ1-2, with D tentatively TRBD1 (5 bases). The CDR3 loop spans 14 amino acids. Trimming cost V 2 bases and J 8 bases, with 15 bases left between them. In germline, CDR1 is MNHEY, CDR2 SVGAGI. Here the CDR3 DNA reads TGTGCCAGCAGTTACAGTGGCGCAGGGTGGGGCTACACCTTC. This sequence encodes CASSYSGAGWGYTF.

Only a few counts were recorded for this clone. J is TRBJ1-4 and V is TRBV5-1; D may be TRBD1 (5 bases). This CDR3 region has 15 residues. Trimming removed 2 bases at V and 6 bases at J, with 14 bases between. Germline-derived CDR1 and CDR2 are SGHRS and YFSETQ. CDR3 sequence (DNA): TGCGCCAGCAGCTTTCACCGGGACTCAGATGAAAAACTGTTTTTT. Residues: CASSFHRDSDEKLFF.

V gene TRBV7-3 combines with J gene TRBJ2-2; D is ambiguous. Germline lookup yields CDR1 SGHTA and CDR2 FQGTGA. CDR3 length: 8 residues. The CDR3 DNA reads TGTGAGAGCGGGGAGCTGTTTTTT. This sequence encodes CESGELFF.

This chain's CDR3 is CASSLVRGSREQFF. Here the CDR3 DNA reads TGTGCCAGCAGCTTAGTTCGGGGATCCCGTGAGCAGTTCTTC. V gene TRBV7-8 combines with J gene TRBJ2-1; D might be TRBD2 (5 bases). The CDR3 runs to 14 residues. CDR1 and CDR2 from the germline V gene are SGHVS and FQNEAQ. The V and J ends lost 1 base and 9 bases respectively, with 13 bases between them.